These 19 T cell receptor beta chains were sequenced from one sample in a study of radiation and T cells in renal cell carcinoma. TCRdb's copy holds only in-frame clones and misses some; the assay was immunoSEQ multiplex PCR. The table shows 150,000 or so clones, with roughly 90% occurring only once. The time point denotes: blood 4 weeks post-SBRT, at nephrectomy. Stated treatment: 15 Gy SBRT to primary tumor, nephrectomy 4 weeks later. The sequences come from blood, collected from a patient whose treatment included radiotherapy and nephrectomy. The origin of the receptors is a woman aged 50 to 60 with renal cell carcinoma.

Details on this clone: Other DNA sequences in the sample encode the same CDR3. The chain recombines TRBV5-1 with TRBJ1-1; tentative D call: TRBD1 (6 bases). Germline V gene sequence: CDR1 SGHRS, CDR2 YFSETQ. This CDR3 comprises 14 residues. V gave up 4 bases and J gave up 4 bases, with 14 bases separating them. The CDR3 loop is CASSPRQGSTEAFF. CDR3 in DNA: TGCGCCAGCAGCCCTAGGCAGGGGTCCACTGAAGCTTTCTTT.

The rearrangement links TRBV11-2 to TRBJ1-1; 9 nucleotides match TRBD1. The germline V gene has CDR1 SGHAT and CDR2 FQNNGV. With 1 base clipped from V and 6 bases from J, the junction kept 9 bases outside the gene matches. The CDR3 sequence is 16 residues long. CDR3 amino acids: CASSLVIVDRGSEAFF. As DNA, the CDR3 is TGTGCCAGCAGCTTAGTGATTGTGGACAGGGGATCTGAAGCTTTCTTT.

The chain uses TRBV18 and TRBJ1-2; D remains unclear. The CDR3 runs to 16 residues. Germline V gene data show CDR1 as KGHSH and CDR2 as LQKENI. Between the trimmed V and J ends, which lost 0 bases and 4 bases, there was a span of 15 bases. The CDR3, as DNA: TGTGCCAGCTCACCACCAGAGCGACGGGCGGGCTATGGCTACACCTTC. Encoded protein: CASSPPERRAGYGYTF.

With respect to this clone: This same CDR3 is encoded by further DNA sequences in the sample. J is TRBJ1-4 and V is TRBV27; D is uncertain. CDR3 length: 13 amino acids. Germline loops: CDR1 MNHEY, CDR2 SMNVEV (reference sequence). The V gene lost 3 bases and the J gene lost 7 bases, with 9 bases spanning the gap. The CDR3 DNA sequence: TGTGCCAGCAGTTTCAGTGGGTTTGAAAAACTGTTTTTT. The encoded protein is CASSFSGFEKLFF.

Turning to this clone: This same CDR3 is encoded by further DNA sequences in the sample. The V gene is TRBV5-1, the J gene TRBJ2-3; TRBD1 agrees at 11 bases. The germline CDR1 and CDR2 sequences are SGHRS and YFSETQ. V trimming: 4 bases; J trimming: 5 bases; junction bases outside the gene matches: 6. CDR3 length: 15 residues. In nucleotides, the CDR3 is TGCGCCAGCAGCCTTGGACAGGGGGCTAAAGATACGCAGTATTTT. Translating gives CASSLGQGAKDTQYF.

This chain's CDR3 is CASSPRTGKEKLFF. CDR3 DNA: TGTGCCAGTAGTCCCCGGACAGGGAAGGAAAAACTGTTTTTT. The J gene is TRBJ1-4, the V gene TRBV19, with 8 positions matching TRBD1. Trimming took 5 bases from V and 8 from J; bases not matched to a gene: 7. The CDR3 covers 14 residues. The germline V gene has CDR1 LNHDA and CDR2 SQIVND (reference sequence). Full variable domain (rest looked up from reference TRBV19 and TRBJ1-4): DGGITQSPKYLFRKEGQNVTLSCEQNLNHDAMYWYRQDPGQGLRLIYYSQIVNDFQKGDIAEGYSVSREKKESFPLTVTSAQKNPTAFYLCASSPRTGKEKLFFGSGTQLSVL.

DNA of the CDR3: TGTGCCAGCAGCGCCTCCGGCAGGGACTATGGCTACACCTTC. It is translated as CASSASGRDYGYTF. V and J are TRBV6-1 and TRBJ1-2; D is possibly TRBD1 (5 bases). V lost 6 bases to trimming and J lost 3 bases, with 14 bases between them. Germline V gives CDR1 MNHNS, CDR2 SASEGT. The CDR3 loop spans 14 amino acids.

The chain carries TRBV5-1 and TRBJ2-5; TRBD1 matches 9 bases. Germline CDR1 reads SGHRS; CDR2 reads YFSETQ. The CDR3 has 15 residues. Germline trimming cut 4 bases from V and 5 bases from J; bases unmatched to any gene: 9. The CDR3 protein is CASSNPQGAGETQYF. For the CDR3, the DNA is TGCGCCAGCAGCAACCCACAGGGGGCGGGGGAGACCCAGTACTTC.

The V gene is TRBV6-6, the J gene TRBJ2-5; 7 bases align to TRBD2. The V gene end was trimmed by 5 bases and the J gene end by 7 bases; junction bases not matched to a gene: 16. The CDR3 is made up of 16 amino acids. Per germline, CDR1 MNHNY and CDR2 SVGAGI (reference sequence). This CDR3 reads CASSPRVGAGVTTQYF. In DNA, the CDR3 is TGTGCCAGCAGTCCCCGTGTGGGTGCGGGGGTCACGACCCAGTACTTC.

The rearrangement uses TRBV19 and TRBJ2-7, with 13 positions matching TRBD2. In germline, CDR1 is LNHDA, CDR2 SQIVND (reference sequence). The CDR3 has 15 residues. Germline trimming cut 5 bases from V and 4 bases from J; bases unmatched to any gene: 5. The CDR3 is CASSFGLAGEYEQYF. The CDR3 DNA follows: TGTGCCAGTAGTTTCGGACTAGCGGGAGAGTACGAGCAGTACTTC.

The genes are TRBV6-5 and TRBJ1-1, with D perhaps matching TRBD1 (5 bases). CDR1 is MNHEY, CDR2 SVGAGI, per germline. Trimming removed 6 bases at V and 0 bases at J, with 11 bases between. The CDR3 consists of 14 residues. The CDR3 loop reads CASRRDGVNTEAFF. Written as DNA, the CDR3 is TGTGCCAGCAGGAGGGACGGTGTGAACACTGAAGCTTTCTTT.

The CDR3 sequence is CASSSTISRNQPQHF. DNA of the CDR3: TGTGCCAGCAGCTCCACGATATCCCGCAATCAGCCCCAGCATTTT. The chain has TRBV7-8 and TRBJ1-5; D gene ambiguous. Germline V gene sequence: CDR1 SGHVS, CDR2 FQNEAQ. The length of the CDR3 is 15 residues. Trimming shortened V by 4 bases and J by 2 bases, and 12 bases separated the two germline ends.

J is TRBJ2-1 and V is TRBV7-2, with D possibly being TRBD2 (6 bases). The CDR3 has 15 amino acids. V lost 7 bases and J lost 8, with 21 bases in between. Germline V lookup: CDR1 SGHTA, CDR2 FQGNSA. CDR3 in DNA: TGTGCCAGCACCCCACCGGGACTCCGATCCGATGAGCAGTTCTTC. It translates to CASTPPGLRSDEQFF.

The gene calls are TRBV19 and TRBJ2-7, with TRBD2 matching 9 bases. Germline CDR1 is LNHDA and CDR2 is SQIVND (reference sequence). The CDR3 loop spans 15 amino acids. The V and J ends lost 0 bases and 5 bases, in that order; junction bases with no gene match: 5. The CDR3 sequence is CASSIEPSGDNEQYF. The CDR3 DNA sequence: TGTGCCAGTAGTATAGAACCTAGCGGGGACAACGAGCAGTACTTC.

The chain links TRBV6-5 to TRBJ2-2; TRBD1 matches 8 bases. CDR3 length equals 15 residues. Germline CDR1 is MNHEY and CDR2 is SVGAGI. The ends lost 6 bases at V and 7 bases at J; junction bases unmatched: 10. Written as DNA, the CDR3 is TGTGCCAGCAGGCCAACCGCAGGGGGCAACGGGGAGCTGTTTTTT. This translates into CASRPTAGGNGELFF.

The CDR3 here is CASSTGPNQPQHF. The CDR3 bases are TGCGCCAGCAGCACGGGCCCGAATCAGCCCCAGCATTTT. This sequence joins TRBV5-1 and TRBJ1-5; no clear D gene. The CDR3 extends over 13 amino acids. Trimming took off 4 bases at V and 4 bases at J, with 9 bases between the two ends. The germline CDR1 and CDR2 sequences are SGHRS and YFSETQ.

This sequence joins TRBV5-1 and TRBJ1-5; D possibly corresponds to TRBD1 (6 bases). Germline V lookup: CDR1 SGHRS, CDR2 YFSETQ. The CDR3 consists of 15 residues. Between the trimmed V and J ends, which lost 0 bases and 0 bases, there was a span of 7 bases. CDR3 in DNA: TGCGCCAGCAGCTTGGCAGGGGATAGCAATCAGCCCCAGCATTTT. Its protein is CASSLAGDSNQPQHF.

The chain recombines TRBV9 with TRBJ2-3; D possibly matches TRBD1 or TRBD2 (5 bases each). Trimming took 3 bases from V and 1 from J, leaving 12 bases between them. Germline CDR1 reads SGDLS; CDR2 reads YYNGEE. The CDR3 is made up of 15 amino acids. In DNA form, the CDR3 reads TGTGCCAGCAGCGCCGAGGGGCAGGGCACAGATACGCAGTATTTT. Translating it yields CASSAEGQGTDTQYF.

The chain joins TRBV5-1 to TRBJ2-5; 7 bases are a match to TRBD1. CDR3 size: 19 residues. CDR1 is SGHRS, CDR2 YFSETQ, per germline. After removal of 0 bases from V and 7 bases from J, the junction contained 21 bases not matched to a gene. The CDR3 nucleotides read TGCGCCAGCAGCTTGGGACAGGGATCGTCGAATATCCGATCGGGGACCCAGTACTTC. This gives the protein CASSLGQGSSNIRSGTQYF.